The clone carrying this T cell receptor beta chain has more than one count but fewer than ten. The antigen is not known. The data belong to a study of shared clonotypes between healthy human individuals. Study context: Sampling drew on donors who were a couple of women and a few men aged 18 to 49. Study-wide results and limits: Among donors, the sharing of clonotypes was expected to be influenced by sequencing depth.

Germline V gene lookup returns CDR1 WSHSY and CDR2 SAAADI. The CDR3 has 14 amino acids. V lost 4 bases and J lost 2, with 8 bases in between. Some clones are missing from TCRdb's copy, which holds only in-frame ones; the method was immunoSEQ multiplex PCR. The profile shows hundreds of thousands of clones, more than 75% of them singletons. The rearrangement joins TRBV10-2 to TRBJ1-4; the D is unclear. Source material: PBMCs. This clonotype was obtained from a woman in her thirties or forties in good health. Some clones in this sample may be carry-over from other donors' samples. CDR3 in DNA: TGCGCCAGCAGTGTCTATGGCACTAATGAAAAACTGTTTTTT. Translating it yields CASSVYGTNEKLFF.